Sequencing of this TCR beta chain was carried out in a study of CD8+ T cells in alopecia areata. Study details: Those patients who were treated received oral tofacitinib, which was given at 5 to 10 mg twice daily for moderate-to-severe alopecia areata.

CDR3 length: 15 amino acids. Germline CDR1 SGHVS, CDR2 FNYEAQ. V dropped 2 bases and J dropped 1 base, with 11 bases sitting between them. Sequencing templates came from extracted RNA that was reverse transcribed into cDNA. Data came from immunoSEQ multiplex PCR; TCRdb stores just in-frame clones and leaves some out. The table shows around 140,000 clones, with 58% occurring only once. Worth noting for this clone: Its antigen remains unknown.

Study-wide points: Whereas mice showed it more clearly, TCR sharing across patients was murkier, possibly because of HLA.

As part of sample collection, lesional scalp punch biopsies and peripheral blood were taken from alopecia areata patients. From PBMCs, CD4+ and CD8+ T cells were sorted. The sequencing used CD4+ T cells sorted from blood, collected at week 0. The chain is built from TRBV7-6 and TRBJ1-1, with a possible D match to TRBD1 (6 bases). The origin of this receptor is a human donor with alopecia areata. The DNA of the CDR3 is TGTGCCAGCAGCTTAAGCCCAGGGGCGAACACTGAAGCTTTCTTT. Amino acid sequence: CASSLSPGANTEAFF.